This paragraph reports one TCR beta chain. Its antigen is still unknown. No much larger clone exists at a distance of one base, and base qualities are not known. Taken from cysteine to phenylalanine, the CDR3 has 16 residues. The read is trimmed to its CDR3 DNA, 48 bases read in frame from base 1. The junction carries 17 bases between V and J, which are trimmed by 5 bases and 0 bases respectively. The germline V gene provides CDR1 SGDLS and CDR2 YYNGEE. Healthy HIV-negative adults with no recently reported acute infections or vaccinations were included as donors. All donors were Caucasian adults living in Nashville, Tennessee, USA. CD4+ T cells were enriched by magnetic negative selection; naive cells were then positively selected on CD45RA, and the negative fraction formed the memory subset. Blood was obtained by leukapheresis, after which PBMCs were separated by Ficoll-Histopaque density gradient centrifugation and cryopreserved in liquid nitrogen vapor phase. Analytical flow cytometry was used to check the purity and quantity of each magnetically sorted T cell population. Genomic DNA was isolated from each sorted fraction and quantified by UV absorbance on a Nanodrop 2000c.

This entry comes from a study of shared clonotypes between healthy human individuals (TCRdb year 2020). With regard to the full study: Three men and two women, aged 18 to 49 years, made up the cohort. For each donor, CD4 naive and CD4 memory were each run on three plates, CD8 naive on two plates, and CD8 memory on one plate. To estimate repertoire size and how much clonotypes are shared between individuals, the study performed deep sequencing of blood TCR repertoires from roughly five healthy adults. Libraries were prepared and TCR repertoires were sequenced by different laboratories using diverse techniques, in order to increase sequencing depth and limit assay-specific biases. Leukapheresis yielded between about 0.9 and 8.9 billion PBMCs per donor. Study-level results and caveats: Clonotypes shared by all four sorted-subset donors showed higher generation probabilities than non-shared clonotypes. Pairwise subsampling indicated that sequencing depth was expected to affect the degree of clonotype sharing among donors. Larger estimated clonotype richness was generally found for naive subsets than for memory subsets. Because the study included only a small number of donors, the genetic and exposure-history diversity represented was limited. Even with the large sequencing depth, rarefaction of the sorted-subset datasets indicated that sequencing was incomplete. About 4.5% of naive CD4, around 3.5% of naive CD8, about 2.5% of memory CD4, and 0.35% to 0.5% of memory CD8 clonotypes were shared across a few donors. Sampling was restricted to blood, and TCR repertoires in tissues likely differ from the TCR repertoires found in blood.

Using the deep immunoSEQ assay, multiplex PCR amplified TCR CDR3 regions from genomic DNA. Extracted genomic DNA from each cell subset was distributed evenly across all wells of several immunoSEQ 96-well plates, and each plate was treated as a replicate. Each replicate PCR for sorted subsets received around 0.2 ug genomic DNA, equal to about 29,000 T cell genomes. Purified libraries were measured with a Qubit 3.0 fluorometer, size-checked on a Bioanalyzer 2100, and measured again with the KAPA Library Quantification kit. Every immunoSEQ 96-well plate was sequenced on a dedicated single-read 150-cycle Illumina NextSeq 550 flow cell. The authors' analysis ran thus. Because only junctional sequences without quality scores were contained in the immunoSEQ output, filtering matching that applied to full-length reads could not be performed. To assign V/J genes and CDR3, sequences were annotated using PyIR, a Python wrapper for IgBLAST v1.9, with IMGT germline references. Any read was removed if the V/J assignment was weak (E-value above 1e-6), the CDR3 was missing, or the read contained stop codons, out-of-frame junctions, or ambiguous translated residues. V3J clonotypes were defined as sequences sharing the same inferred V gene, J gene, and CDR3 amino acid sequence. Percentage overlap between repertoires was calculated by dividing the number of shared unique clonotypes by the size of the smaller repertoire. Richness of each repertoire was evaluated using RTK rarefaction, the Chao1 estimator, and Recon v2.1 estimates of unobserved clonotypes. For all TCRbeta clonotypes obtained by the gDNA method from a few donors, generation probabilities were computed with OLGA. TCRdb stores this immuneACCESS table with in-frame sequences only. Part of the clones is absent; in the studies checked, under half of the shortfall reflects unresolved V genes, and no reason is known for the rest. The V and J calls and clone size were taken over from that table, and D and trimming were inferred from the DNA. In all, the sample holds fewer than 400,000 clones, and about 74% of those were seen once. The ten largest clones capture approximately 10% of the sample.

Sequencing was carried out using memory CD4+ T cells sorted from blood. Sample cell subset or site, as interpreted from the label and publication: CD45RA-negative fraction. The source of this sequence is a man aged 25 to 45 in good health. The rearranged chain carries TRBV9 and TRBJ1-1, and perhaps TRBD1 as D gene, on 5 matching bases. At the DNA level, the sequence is TGTGCCAGCAGTTCGGGGCACCTCGTCCTGAACACTGAAGCTTTCTTT. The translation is CASSSGHLVLNTEAFF.